Listed below are T cell receptor beta chains from one sample, sequenced in a study of blood T cell repertoires in COVID-19. Profiling relied on immunoSEQ multiplex PCR, and the TCRdb table lists in-frame clones only, not all of them. The repertoire holds 300,000 or so clones, approximately 83% seen once, with around 4.4% in the top ten. Sequencing used PBMCs or T cells enriched from blood (not recorded which). These receptor sequences come from a middle-aged woman with acute COVID-19. Each CDR3 is given with its conserved first and last residue. The D gene is left open where the match is weak. Clone size, where shown, is once, few, many, or a class for clones that have expanded.

J gene,D gene,clone size,V gene,CDR3 DNA,CDR3 protein
TRBJ2-2,NA,NA,TRBV5-1,TGCGCCAGCAGCCCCGGGTTTCTCTCAAACACCGGGGAGCTGTTTTTT,CASSPGFLSNTGELFF
TRBJ2-7,TRBD2,NA,TRBV27,TGTGCCAGCAGATCGCCTCTTAGCGGGAGTAAGAACGAGCAGTACTTC,CASRSPLSGSKNEQYF
TRBJ2-7,TRBD1,NA,TRBV2,TGTGCCAGCAATCCTAGACAGGGGGGCTCCTACGAGCAGTACTTC,CASNPRQGGSYEQYF
TRBJ2-3,NA,NA,TRBV5-1,TGCGCCAGCAGCTTCGTGTCGGGGGATTACACAGATACGCAGTATTTT,CASSFVSGDYTDTQYF
TRBJ1-2,TRBD1,NA,TRBV24-1,TGTGCCACCAGTGATCGGACAGGGGCTATAGGCTACACCTTC,CATSDRTGAIGYTF
TRBJ1-1,TRBD1,few,TRBV25-1,TGTGCCACCGAGGAAGGGGGGAAGGGGGCGAACACTGAAGCTTTCTTT,CATEEGGKGANTEAFF
TRBJ1-6,NA,NA,TRBV12-3/TRBV12-4,TGTGCCAGCAGTTTCGCGGGAAAATCACCCCTCCACTTT,CASSFAGKSPLHF
TRBJ1-5,NA,NA,TRBV6-1,TGTGCCAGCAGTGATGAGGGCAGCGGCAATCAGCCCCAGCATTTT,CASSDEGSGNQPQHF
TRBJ1-2,NA,NA,TRBV6-2/TRBV6-3,TGTGCCAGCAGTTCCCCCTCTGGGAGGGGAAACTATGGCTACACCTTC,CASSSPSGRGNYGYTF
TRBJ2-7,NA,NA,TRBV4-1,TGCGCCAGCAGCCAGGGGAGTGCCTACGAGCAGTACTTC,CASSQGSAYEQYF
TRBJ2-4,TRBD1,NA,TRBV29-1,TGCAGCGTGGCCACCGCCAGGGGGCGCGTCAAAAACATTCAGTACTTC,CSVATARGRVKNIQYF
TRBJ2-5,TRBD1,NA,TRBV28,TGTGCCAGCAGTCCCCTGGGACAGGGGCAAGAGACCCAGTACTTC,CASSPLGQGQETQYF